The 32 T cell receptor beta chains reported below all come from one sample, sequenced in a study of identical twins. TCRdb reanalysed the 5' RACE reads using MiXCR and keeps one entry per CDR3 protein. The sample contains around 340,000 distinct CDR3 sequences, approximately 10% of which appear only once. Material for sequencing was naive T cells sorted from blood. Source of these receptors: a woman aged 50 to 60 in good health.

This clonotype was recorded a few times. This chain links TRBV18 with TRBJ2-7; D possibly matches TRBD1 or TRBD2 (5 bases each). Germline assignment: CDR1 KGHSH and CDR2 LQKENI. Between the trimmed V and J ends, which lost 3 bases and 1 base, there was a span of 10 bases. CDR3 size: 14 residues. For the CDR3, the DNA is TGTGCCAGCTCACCGGCCAGGGAGTCCTACGAGCAGTACGTC. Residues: CASSPARESYEQYV.

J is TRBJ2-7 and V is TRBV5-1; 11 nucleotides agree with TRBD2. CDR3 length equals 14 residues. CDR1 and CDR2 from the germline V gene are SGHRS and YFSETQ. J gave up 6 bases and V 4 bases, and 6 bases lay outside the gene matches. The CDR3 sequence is CASSGGLAGAEQYF. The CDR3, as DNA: TGCGCCAGCAGCGGAGGACTAGCGGGCGCCGAGCAGTACTTC.

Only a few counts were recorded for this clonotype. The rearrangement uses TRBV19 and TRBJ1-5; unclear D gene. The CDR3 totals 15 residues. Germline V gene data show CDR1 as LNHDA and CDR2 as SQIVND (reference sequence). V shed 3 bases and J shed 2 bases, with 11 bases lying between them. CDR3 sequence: CASSIEVVGNQPQHF. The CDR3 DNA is TGTGCCAGTAGTATTGAGGTTGTCGGCAATCAGCCCCAGCATTTT.

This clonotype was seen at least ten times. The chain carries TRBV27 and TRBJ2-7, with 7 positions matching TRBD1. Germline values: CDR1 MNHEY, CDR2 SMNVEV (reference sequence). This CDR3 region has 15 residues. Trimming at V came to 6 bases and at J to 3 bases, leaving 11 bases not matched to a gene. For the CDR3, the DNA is TGTGCCAGCAGCCTAGGGGGACAGCCCTACTACGAGCAGTACTTC. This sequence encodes CASSLGGQPYYEQYF.

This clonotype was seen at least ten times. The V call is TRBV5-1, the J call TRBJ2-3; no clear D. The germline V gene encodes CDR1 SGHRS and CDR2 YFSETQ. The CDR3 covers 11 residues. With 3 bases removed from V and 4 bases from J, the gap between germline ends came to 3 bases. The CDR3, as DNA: TGCGCCAGCAGCTGGTCAGATACGCAGTATTTT. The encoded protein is CASSWSDTQYF.

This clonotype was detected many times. DNA of the CDR3: TGTGCCAGCAGTGGCGGTAGCTCCTACAATGAGCAGTTCTTC. Translated: CASSGGSSYNEQFF. This sequence joins TRBV12-3 or TRBV12-4 and TRBJ2-1, with D uncertain. The CDR3 contains 14 residues. Trimming cost V 5 bases and J 0 bases, with 8 bases left between them.

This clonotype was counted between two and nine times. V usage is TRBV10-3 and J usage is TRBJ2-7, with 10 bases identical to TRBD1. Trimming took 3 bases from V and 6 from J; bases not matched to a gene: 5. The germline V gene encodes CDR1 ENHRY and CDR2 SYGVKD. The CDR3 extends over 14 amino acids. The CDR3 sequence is CAISDLGTGVEQYF. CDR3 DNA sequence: TGTGCCATCAGTGATCTCGGGACAGGGGTCGAGCAGTACTTC.

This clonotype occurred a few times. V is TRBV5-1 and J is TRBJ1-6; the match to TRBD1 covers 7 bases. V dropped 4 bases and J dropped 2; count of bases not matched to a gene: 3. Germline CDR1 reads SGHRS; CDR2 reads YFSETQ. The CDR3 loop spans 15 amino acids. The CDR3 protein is CASSLTGTYNSPLHF. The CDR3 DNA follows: TGCGCCAGCAGCCTGACAGGGACCTATAATTCACCCCTCCACTTT.

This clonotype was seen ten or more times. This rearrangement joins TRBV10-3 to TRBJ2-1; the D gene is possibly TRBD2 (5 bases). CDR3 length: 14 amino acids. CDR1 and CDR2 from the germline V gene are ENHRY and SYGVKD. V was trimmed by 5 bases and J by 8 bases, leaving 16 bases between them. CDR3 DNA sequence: TGTGCCATCAGTCCCGGACTGGTGGTGGATGAGCAGTTCTTC. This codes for CAISPGLVVDEQFF.

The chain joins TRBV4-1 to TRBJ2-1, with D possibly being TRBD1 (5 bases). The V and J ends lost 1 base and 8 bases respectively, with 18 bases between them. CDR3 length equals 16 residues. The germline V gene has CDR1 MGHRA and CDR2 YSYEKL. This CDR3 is CASSQADSKGFDEQFF. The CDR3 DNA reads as TGCGCCAGCAGCCAAGCCGACAGTAAAGGGTTCGATGAGCAGTTCTTC.

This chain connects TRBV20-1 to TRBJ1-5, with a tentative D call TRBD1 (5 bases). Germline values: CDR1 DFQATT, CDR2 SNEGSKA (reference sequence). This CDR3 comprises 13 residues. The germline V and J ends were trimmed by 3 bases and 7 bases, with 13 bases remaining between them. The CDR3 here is CSASISGDQPQHF. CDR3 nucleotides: TGCAGTGCTAGTATATCGGGGGACCAGCCCCAGCATTTT.

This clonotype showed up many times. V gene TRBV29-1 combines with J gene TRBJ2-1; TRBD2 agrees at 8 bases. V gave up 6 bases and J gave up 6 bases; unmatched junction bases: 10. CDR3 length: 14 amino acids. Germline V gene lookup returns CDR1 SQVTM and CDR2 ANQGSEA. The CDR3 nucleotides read TGCAGCGTGGATACTAGCGGCTTAGGCAATGAGCAGTTCTTC. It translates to CSVDTSGLGNEQFF.

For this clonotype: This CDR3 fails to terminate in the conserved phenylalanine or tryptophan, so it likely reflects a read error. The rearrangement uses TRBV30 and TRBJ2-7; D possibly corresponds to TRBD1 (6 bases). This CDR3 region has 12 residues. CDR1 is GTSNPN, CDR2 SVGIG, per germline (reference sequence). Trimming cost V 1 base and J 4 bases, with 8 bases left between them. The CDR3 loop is CAWSDRVYEQYL. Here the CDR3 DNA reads TGTGCCTGGAGTGACAGGGTATACGAGCAGTACCTC.

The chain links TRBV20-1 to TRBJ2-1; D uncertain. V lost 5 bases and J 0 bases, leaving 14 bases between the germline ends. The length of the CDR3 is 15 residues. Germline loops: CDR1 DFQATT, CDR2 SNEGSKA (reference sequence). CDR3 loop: CSASRDSSSYNEQFF. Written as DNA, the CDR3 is TGCAGTGCTTCCCGTGACTCCAGCTCCTACAATGAGCAGTTCTTC.

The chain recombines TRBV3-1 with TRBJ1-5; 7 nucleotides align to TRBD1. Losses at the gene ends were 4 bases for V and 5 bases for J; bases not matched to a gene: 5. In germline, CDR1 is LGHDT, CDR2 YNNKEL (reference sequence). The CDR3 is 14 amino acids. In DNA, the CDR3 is TGTGCCAGCAGCCCCAGAGGGGGCGATCAGCCCCAGCATTTT. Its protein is CASSPRGGDQPQHF.

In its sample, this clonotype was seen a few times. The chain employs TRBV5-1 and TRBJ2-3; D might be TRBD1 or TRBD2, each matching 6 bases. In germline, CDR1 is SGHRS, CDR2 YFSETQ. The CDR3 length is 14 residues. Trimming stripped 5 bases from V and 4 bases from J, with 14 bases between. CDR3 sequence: CASRGGRRADTQYF. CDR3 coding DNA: TGCGCCAGCAGAGGGGGGAGAAGGGCAGATACGCAGTATTTT.

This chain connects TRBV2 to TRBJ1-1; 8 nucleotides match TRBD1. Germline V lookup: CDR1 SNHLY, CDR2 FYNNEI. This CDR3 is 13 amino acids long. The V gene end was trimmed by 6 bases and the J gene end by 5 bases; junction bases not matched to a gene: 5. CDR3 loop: CASRATGVTEAFF. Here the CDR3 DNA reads TGTGCCAGCAGGGCGACAGGGGTGACTGAAGCTTTCTTT.

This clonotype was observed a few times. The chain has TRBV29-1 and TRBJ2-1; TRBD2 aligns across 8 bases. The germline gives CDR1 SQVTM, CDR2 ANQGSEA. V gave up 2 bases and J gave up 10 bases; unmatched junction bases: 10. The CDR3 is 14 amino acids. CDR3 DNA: TGCAGCGTTGAAACGGTAGCGGGGACGAAGGAGCAGTTCTTC. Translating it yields CSVETVAGTKEQFF.

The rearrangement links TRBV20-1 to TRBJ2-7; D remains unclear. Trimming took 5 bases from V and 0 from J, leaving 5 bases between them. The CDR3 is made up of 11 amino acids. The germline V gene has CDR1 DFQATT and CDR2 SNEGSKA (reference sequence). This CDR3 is CSAPNSYEQYF. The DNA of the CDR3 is TGCAGTGCTCCAAACTCCTACGAGCAGTACTTC.

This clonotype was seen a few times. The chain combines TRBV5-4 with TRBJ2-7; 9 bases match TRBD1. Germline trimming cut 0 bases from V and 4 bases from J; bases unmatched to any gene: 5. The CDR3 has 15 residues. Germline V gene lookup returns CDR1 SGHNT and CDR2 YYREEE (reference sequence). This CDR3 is CASSLGDRALYEQYF. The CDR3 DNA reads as TGTGCCAGCAGCTTGGGGGACAGGGCGCTTTACGAGCAGTACTTC.

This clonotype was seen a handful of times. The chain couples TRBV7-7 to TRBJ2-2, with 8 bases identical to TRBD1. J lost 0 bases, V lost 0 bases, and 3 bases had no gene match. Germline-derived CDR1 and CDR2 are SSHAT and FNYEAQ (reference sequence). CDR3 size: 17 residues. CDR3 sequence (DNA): TGTGCCAGCAGCTTAGCGGGACAGGTCTCGAACACCGGGGAGCTGTTTTTT. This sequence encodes CASSLAGQVSNTGELFF.

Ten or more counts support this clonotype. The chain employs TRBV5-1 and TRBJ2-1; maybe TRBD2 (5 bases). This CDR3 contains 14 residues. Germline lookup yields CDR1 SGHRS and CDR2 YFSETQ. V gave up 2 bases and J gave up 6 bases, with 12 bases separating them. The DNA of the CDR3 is TGCGCCAGCAGCTTACAGCGGAGCTTCAATGAGCAGTTCTTC. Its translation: CASSLQRSFNEQFF.

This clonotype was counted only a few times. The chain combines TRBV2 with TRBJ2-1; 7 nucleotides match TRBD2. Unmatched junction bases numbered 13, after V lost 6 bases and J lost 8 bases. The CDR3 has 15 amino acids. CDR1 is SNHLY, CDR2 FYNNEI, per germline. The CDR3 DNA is TGTGCCAGCAGGGACCGCCGGGGGGAGGAGTATGAGCAGTTCTTC. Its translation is CASRDRRGEEYEQFF. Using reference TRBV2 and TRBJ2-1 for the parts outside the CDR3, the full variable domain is EPEVTQTPSHQVTQMGQEVILRCVPISNHLYFYWYRQILGQKVEFLVSFYNNEISEKSEIFDDQFSVERPDGSNFTLKIRSTKLEDSAMYFCASRDRRGEEYEQFFGPGTRLTVL.

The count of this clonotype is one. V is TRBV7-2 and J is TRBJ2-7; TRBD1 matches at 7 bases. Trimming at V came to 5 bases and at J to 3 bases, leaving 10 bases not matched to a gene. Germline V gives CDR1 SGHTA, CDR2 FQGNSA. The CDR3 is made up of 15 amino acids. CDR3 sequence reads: CASSPGPAGGYEQYF. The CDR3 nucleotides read TGTGCCAGCAGCCCAGGCCCTGCAGGGGGCTACGAGCAGTACTTC.

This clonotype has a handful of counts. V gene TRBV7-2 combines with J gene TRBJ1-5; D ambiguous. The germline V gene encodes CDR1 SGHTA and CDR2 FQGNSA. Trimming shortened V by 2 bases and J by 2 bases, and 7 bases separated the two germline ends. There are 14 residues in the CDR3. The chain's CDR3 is CASSLYPGNQPQHF. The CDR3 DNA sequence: TGTGCCAGCAGCTTATACCCGGGCAATCAGCCCCAGCATTTT.

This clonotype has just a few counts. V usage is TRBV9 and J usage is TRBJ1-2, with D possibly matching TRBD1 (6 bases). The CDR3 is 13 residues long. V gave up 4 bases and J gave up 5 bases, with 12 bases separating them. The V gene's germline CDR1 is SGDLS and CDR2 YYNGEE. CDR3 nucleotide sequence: TGTGCCAGCAGCTCAACAGGGCCTTATGGCTACACCTTC. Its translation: CASSSTGPYGYTF. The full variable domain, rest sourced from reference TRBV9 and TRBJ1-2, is DSGVTQTPKHLITATGQRVTLRCSPRSGDLSVYWYQQSLDQGLQFLIQYYNGEERAKGNILERFSAQQFPDLHSELNLSSLELGDSALYFCASSSTGPYGYTFGSGTRLTVV.

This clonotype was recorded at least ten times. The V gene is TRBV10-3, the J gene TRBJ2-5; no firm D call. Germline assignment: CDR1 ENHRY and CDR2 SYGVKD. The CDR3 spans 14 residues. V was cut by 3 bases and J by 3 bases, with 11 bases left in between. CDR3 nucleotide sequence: TGTGCCATCAGTGAACCTGGGCTTAAAGAGACCCAGTACTTC. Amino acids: CAISEPGLKETQYF.

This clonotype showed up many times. CDR3: CASSHISDTQYF. CDR3 nucleotide sequence: TGTGCCAGCAGCCACATTTCTGATACGCAGTATTTT. The V and J genes are TRBV11-2 and TRBJ2-3; D remains unclear. The CDR3 runs to 12 residues. In germline, CDR1 is SGHAT, CDR2 FQNNGV. Trimming pared 5 bases from V and 6 bases from J, leaving 9 bases between.

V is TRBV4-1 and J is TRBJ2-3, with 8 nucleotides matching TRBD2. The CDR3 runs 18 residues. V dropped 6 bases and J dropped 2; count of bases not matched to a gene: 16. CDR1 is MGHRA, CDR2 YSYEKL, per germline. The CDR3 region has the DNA TGCGCCAGCAGGGGGGCCAGCGGGAGCTCGGGTGTCACAGATACGCAGTATTTT. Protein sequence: CASRGASGSSGVTDTQYF.

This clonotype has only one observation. The CDR3 here is CASSHRFIRGYTEAFF. In nucleotides, the CDR3 is TGTGCCAGCAGCCACAGGTTTATCAGGGGGTACACTGAAGCTTTCTTT. The V and J genes are TRBV3-1 and TRBJ1-1; 7 bases agree with TRBD1. The CDR3 is 16 amino acids. The germline gives CDR1 LGHDT, CDR2 YNNKEL (reference sequence). V lost 3 bases and J lost 3; bases outside the gene matches: 10. The full variable domain, completed using reference TRBV3-1 and TRBJ1-1, is DTAVSQTPKYLVTQMGNDKSIKCEQNLGHDTMYWYKQDSKKFLKIMFSYNNKELIINETVPNRFSPKSPDKAHLNLHINSLELGDSAVYFCASSHRFIRGYTEAFFGQGTRLTVV.

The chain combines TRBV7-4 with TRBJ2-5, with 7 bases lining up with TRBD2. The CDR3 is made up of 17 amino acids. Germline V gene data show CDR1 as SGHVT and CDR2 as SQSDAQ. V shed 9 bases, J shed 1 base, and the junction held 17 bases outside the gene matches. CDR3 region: CARGSISGPNIQETQYF. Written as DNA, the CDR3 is TGTGCCAGGGGGTCTATTAGCGGGCCGAACATCCAAGAGACCCAGTACTTC.

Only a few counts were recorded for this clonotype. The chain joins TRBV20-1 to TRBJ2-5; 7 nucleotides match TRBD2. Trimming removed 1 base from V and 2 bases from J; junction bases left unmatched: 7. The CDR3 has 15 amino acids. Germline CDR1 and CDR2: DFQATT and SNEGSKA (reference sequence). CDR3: CSARVGLGAQETQYF. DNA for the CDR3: TGCAGTGCTAGAGTCGGACTAGGGGCGCAAGAGACCCAGTACTTC.